The TCR beta chain described here comes from a study of blood T cell repertoires in COVID-19. Across the study: From T cells, B-cell-depleted T cells, or PBMCs came the material, which was cDNA or gDNA.

In the study's own analysis: How many nucleated cells were present was estimated from reference gene primer amplification. Assay used: immunoSEQ multiplex PCR; TCRdb lists only in-frame clones, some missing. The V and J calls and the clone size are those of that table, but D and trimming were determined from the DNA. The sample holds some 400,000 clones, 80% to 90% seen once. Germline CDR1 and CDR2: SNHLY and FYNNEI. Trimming took off 7 bases at V and 4 bases at J, with 13 bases between the two ends. The CDR3 consists of 13 residues. This clonotype was sampled from a woman between 25 and 40 years old with COVID-19, enrolled during active disease. V and J are TRBV2 and TRBJ1-1, with D perhaps TRBD1 (6 bases). The sequenced material came from peripheral blood. This CDR3 reads CASNTQGLTEAFF. CDR3 bases: TGTGCCAGCAATACGCAGGGGCTCACTGAAGCTTTCTTT.